This T cell receptor beta chain originates from a study of beta chain features in type 1 diabetes. Every donor had blood drawn once into heparin, approximately 110 mL on average. V was trimmed by 0 bases and J by 6 bases, leaving 7 bases between them. Germline CDR1 and CDR2: SGHRS and YFSETQ. This CDR3 comprises 14 residues. The investigators reverse transcribed all of the isolated RNA, so they sequenced expressed TCRB transcripts. Method: immunoSEQ multiplex PCR; TCRdb's copy keeps in-frame clones and lacks some. The sample consists of roughly 300,000 clones, about 15% of them appearing once. J is TRBJ1-6 and V is TRBV5-1; D unresolved. Sequenced material: central memory CD4+ T cells from blood. The sequence came from a man aged 30 to 39 in good health. The chain's CDR3 is CASSLAKGNSPLHF. The CDR3 DNA follows: TGCGCCAGCAGCTTGGCCAAGGGTAATTCACCCCTCCACTTT.